This T cell receptor beta chain was sequenced in a study of graft-versus-host responses after intestinal transplantation. Study information: Every one of the recipients received anti-thymocyte globulin induction and afterwards took tacrolimus and steroids for around 3 years.

With respect to this clone: As yet, its antigen is unknown.

Germline CDR1 LGHNA, CDR2 YSLEER. The length of the CDR3 is 17 residues. Trimming at V came to 0 bases and at J to 4 bases, leaving 10 bases not matched to a gene. Regarding the study as a whole: Early post-transplant falls in HvG clones accompanied the peak levels of circulating GvH clones.

Method: immunoSEQ multiplex PCR; TCRdb's copy keeps in-frame clones and lacks some. Of around 36,000 clones in the sample, roughly 96% were seen once. Sequenced material: unstimulated CD8+ T cells sorted from spleen or lymph node cells, taken before transplant. The rearrangement joins TRBV4-3 to TRBJ2-7, with TRBD1 matching over 9 bases. This TCR derives from a human donor who was the organ donor for an intestinal transplant. CDR3 loop: CASSQDASGQGNYEQYF. The DNA of the CDR3 is TGCGCCAGCAGCCAAGACGCGTCTGGACAGGGGAATTACGAGCAGTACTTC.